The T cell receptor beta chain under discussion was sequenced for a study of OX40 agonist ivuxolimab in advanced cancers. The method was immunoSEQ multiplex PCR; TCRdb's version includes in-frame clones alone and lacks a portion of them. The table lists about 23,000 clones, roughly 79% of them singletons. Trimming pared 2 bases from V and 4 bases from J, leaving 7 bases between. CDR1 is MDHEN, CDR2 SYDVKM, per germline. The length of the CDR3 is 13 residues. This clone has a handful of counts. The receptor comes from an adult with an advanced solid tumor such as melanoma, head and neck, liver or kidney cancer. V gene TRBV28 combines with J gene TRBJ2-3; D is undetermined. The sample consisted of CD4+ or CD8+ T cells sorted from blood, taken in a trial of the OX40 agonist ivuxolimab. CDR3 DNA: TGTGCCAGCAGTTTACCAGGAGCAGATACGCAGTATTTT. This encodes CASSLPGADTQYF.